The clone carrying this TCR beta chain was observed a few times. Antigen: not known. The data were obtained in a study of beta chain features in type 1 diabetes. Findings of the study overall: There were fewer insertions and more deletions at the VDJ junctions of type 1 diabetes patients. Any HLA-type effect on TCRB rearrangement remained unresolved here.

The CDR3 totals 11 residues. Trimming removed 1 base at V and 6 bases at J, with 4 bases between. Germline values: CDR1 SGHNT, CDR2 YYREEE (reference sequence). As every portion of the isolated RNA was reverse transcribed, the sequencing read expressed TCRB transcripts. Assay: immunoSEQ multiplex PCR; the TCRdb copy retains only in-frame clones and omits some. This table has about 240,000 clones, 27% appearing once. Donors underwent one heparinised blood draw, around 120 mL on average. The authors sorted CD4+ naive, central memory, regulatory and stem cell-like memory cells via CD45RO/CCR7/CD25/CD127/CD95/CD27.

The sample comprised central memory CD4+ T cells from blood. This clonotype was obtained from a man aged 30 to 39 in good health. V gene TRBV5-4 combines with J gene TRBJ1-2; D uncertain. CDR3 sequence reads: CASSLSNGYTF. CDR3 DNA: TGTGCCAGCAGCTTGTCTAATGGCTACACCTTC. The entire variable domain, with the rest obtained from reference TRBV5-4 and TRBJ1-2, is as follows: ETGVTQSPTHLIKTRGQQVTLRCSSQSGHNTVSWYQQALGQGPQFIFQYYREEENGRGNFPPRFSGLQFPNYSSELNVNALELDDSALYLCASSLSNGYTFGSGTRLTVV.